The 21 T cell receptor beta chains reported below all come from one sample, sequenced in a study of PD-1 blockade in classical Hodgkin lymphoma. Assay: immunoSEQ multiplex PCR; the TCRdb copy retains only in-frame clones and omits some. The table lists roughly 9,100 clones, 74% of them singletons, with less than 4.5% in the top ten. Relapse after autologous stem cell transplantation occurred in every patient, and brentuximab vedotin exposure varied. With magnetic negative selection, CD4+ T cells were purified from PBMCs that had been thawed. This material consisted of CD4+ T cells from blood, taken at baseline. The receptors originated from a human donor with classical Hodgkin lymphoma.

This clone was seen only a few times. V usage is TRBV28 and J usage is TRBJ1-5; D might be TRBD1 (5 bases). CDR3 length equals 16 residues. V gave up 3 bases and J gave up 2 bases, with 14 bases separating them. The germline CDR1 and CDR2 sequences are MDHEN and SYDVKM. The CDR3: CASSFSFRVGNQPQHF. The CDR3 region has the DNA TGTGCCAGCAGTTTCTCTTTCAGGGTGGGCAATCAGCCCCAGCATTTT.

The rearrangement joins TRBV6-1 to TRBJ2-3; 8 bases fit TRBD1. This CDR3 has 15 amino acids. The germline gives CDR1 MNHNS, CDR2 SASEGT. V shed 11 bases, J shed 0 bases, and the junction held 10 bases outside the gene matches. CDR3 region: CALQGGPSSTDTQYF. In DNA form, the CDR3 reads TGTGCCCTACAGGGGGGACCTTCTAGCACAGATACGCAGTATTTT.

The chain carries TRBV5-1 and TRBJ2-3; 10 positions agree with TRBD1. The V gene's germline CDR1 is SGHRS and CDR2 YFSETQ. There are 15 residues in the CDR3. Unmatched junction bases numbered 2, after V lost 4 bases and J lost 0 bases. CDR3 loop: CASSRDRGSTDTQYF. The CDR3 nucleotides are TGCGCCAGCAGCCGGGACAGGGGAAGCACAGATACGCAGTATTTT.

This chain uses TRBV6-5 with TRBJ2-5, with D maybe TRBD2 (6 bases). CDR3 length: 11 residues. Looked up from germline, CDR1 is MNHEY and CDR2 is SVGAGI. The ends were cut back, 6 bases at V and 11 bases at J, with 13 bases in the middle. The chain's CDR3 is CASRRLGEQYF. Here the CDR3 DNA reads TGTGCCAGCAGGCGACTAGGGGAGCAGTACTTC.

The V gene is TRBV5-6, the J gene TRBJ2-7; no clear D gene. The CDR3 sequence is 13 residues long. The V gene's germline CDR1 is SGHDT and CDR2 YYEEEE. V dropped 1 base and J dropped 2 bases, with 7 bases sitting between them. The CDR3 sequence is CASSLLITYEQYF. Written as DNA, the CDR3 is TGTGCCAGCAGCTTGCTCATTACCTACGAGCAGTACTTC.

The chain links TRBV5-6 to TRBJ2-1; no clear D gene. The germline CDR1 and CDR2 sequences are SGHDT and YYEEEE. Trimming took 4 bases from V and 2 from J, leaving 10 bases between them. CDR3 length: 14 residues. The CDR3 nucleotides are TGTGCCAGCAGCCCGGGCGGACCCTACAATGAGCAGTTCTTC. Its protein is CASSPGGPYNEQFF.

The genes are TRBV5-6 and TRBJ2-1, with TRBD2 as a possible D gene (5 bases). V was shortened by 2 bases and J by 4 bases, with 19 bases between the two germline ends. Germline V CDR1 and CDR2: SGHDT, YYEEEE. The CDR3 has 17 amino acids. CDR3 coding DNA: TGTGCCAGCAGCTTCGGGGTTCGGCAGGATAGGTACAATGAGCAGTTCTTC. Its translation is CASSFGVRQDRYNEQFF.

The rearrangement joins TRBV28 to TRBJ1-3; maybe TRBD1 (5 bases). The CDR3 contains 15 residues. The V gene lost 5 bases and the J gene lost 3 bases, with 14 bases spanning the gap. Germline V lookup: CDR1 MDHEN, CDR2 SYDVKM. CDR3 sequence: CASSPSGGDGNTIYF. CDR3 coding DNA: TGTGCCAGCAGTCCCTCCGGGGGAGATGGAAACACCATATATTTT.

The chain combines TRBV30 with TRBJ2-1, with 10 bases that match TRBD2. The CDR3 is made up of 16 amino acids. V trimming: 0 bases; J trimming: 3 bases; junction bases outside the gene matches: 5. The germline V gene encodes CDR1 GTSNPN and CDR2 SVGIG (reference sequence). CDR3 protein: CAWSVAASGSYNEQFF. The CDR3 DNA sequence: TGTGCCTGGAGTGTAGCGGCTAGCGGGAGCTACAATGAGCAGTTCTTC.

The V and J genes are TRBV11-2 and TRBJ2-5; 8 nucleotides align to TRBD2. Germline trimming cut 5 bases from V and 9 bases from J; bases unmatched to any gene: 2. CDR3 size: 11 residues. Germline CDR1 is SGHAT and CDR2 is FQNNGV. The CDR3 DNA reads TGTGCCAGCAGCACCGGGGGGGCCCAGTACTTC. Translating gives CASSTGGAQYF.

This clone was observed once. DNA of the CDR3: TGCGCCAGCAGCTTGGGGCCGGGAGGCAGGGGAATCTCTGGAAACACCATATATTTT. It yields the protein CASSLGPGGRGISGNTIYF. This chain joins TRBV5-1 and TRBJ1-3, with D tentatively TRBD1 (6 bases). CDR1 SGHRS and CDR2 YFSETQ come from the germline V gene. Trimming removed 0 bases at V and 0 bases at J, with 19 bases between. The CDR3 totals 19 residues.

This clone occurred a few times. The rearrangement links TRBV4-1 to TRBJ1-6; D gene uncertain. Deletions cut 1 base from V and 5 bases from J, with 12 bases between. The germline V gene has CDR1 MGHRA and CDR2 YSYEKL. The CDR3 length is 16 residues. In DNA form, the CDR3 reads TGCGCCAGCAGCCAAGGGTGGACCCAAGATAATTCACCCCTCCACTTT. It yields the protein CASSQGWTQDNSPLHF.

A few counts support this clone. The rearrangement joins TRBV19 to TRBJ1-5; no firm D call. This CDR3 contains 12 residues. Trimming stripped 4 bases from V and 4 bases from J, with 5 bases between. Germline CDR1 and CDR2: LNHDA and SQIVND (reference sequence). The CDR3 loop reads CASSTNNQPQHF. As DNA, the CDR3 is TGTGCCAGTAGTACCAATAATCAGCCCCAGCATTTT.

This chain uses TRBV2 with TRBJ1-4; the match to TRBD1 covers 7 bases. CDR1 SNHLY and CDR2 FYNNEI come from the germline V gene. J was trimmed by 4 bases and V by 7 bases; bases with no gene match: 3. The CDR3 spans 13 residues. CDR3 protein: CASNRGRNEKLFF. The CDR3 bases are TGTGCCAGCAACAGGGGACGTAATGAAAAACTGTTTTTT.

This chain joins TRBV4-2 and TRBJ2-7, with TRBD2 identical over 9 bases. The CDR3 covers 17 residues. Germline V gives CDR1 LGHNA, CDR2 YNFKEQ. The V and J ends lost 1 base and 0 bases, in that order; junction bases with no gene match: 7. CDR3 loop: CASSQAHGLARSYEQYF. CDR3 in DNA: TGTGCCAGCAGCCAAGCCCATGGACTAGCGCGCTCCTACGAGCAGTACTTC.

By share, this clone ranks as large. Here the CDR3 reads CASATGTLGGYTF. In DNA, the CDR3 is TGTGCCAGCGCAACCGGGACGCTGGGTGGCTACACCTTC. This chain uses TRBV25-1 with TRBJ1-2; maybe TRBD1 (5 bases). This CDR3 has 13 residues. Between the trimmed V and J ends, which lost 8 bases and 7 bases, there was a span of 17 bases. Germline lookup yields CDR1 MGHDK and CDR2 SYGVNS.

The rearrangement joins TRBV19 to TRBJ2-5, with unresolved D. The CDR3 spans 14 residues. Germline CDR1 is LNHDA and CDR2 is SQIVND (reference sequence). The ends were cut back, 6 bases at V and 2 bases at J, with 13 bases in the middle. CDR3 nucleotide sequence: TGTGCCAGTAGCCCTCCCTTGGCGCAAGAGACCCAGTACTTC. It translates to CASSPPLAQETQYF.

The chain has TRBV6-5 and TRBJ1-2, with 9 bases that match TRBD1. Germline V CDR1 and CDR2: MNHEY, SVGAGI. This CDR3 has 13 amino acids. V lost 10 bases to trimming and J lost 0 bases; unmatched junction nucleotides: 3. CDR3 region: CAIRTGANYGYTF. CDR3 in DNA: TGTGCCATCCGGACAGGGGCTAACTATGGCTACACCTTC.

This chain connects TRBV5-5 to TRBJ1-5, with 9 bases that match TRBD1. From germline, CDR1 is SGHKS and CDR2 YYEKEE (reference sequence). After removal of 4 bases from V and 5 bases from J, the junction contained 4 bases not matched to a gene. The CDR3 length is 14 residues. CDR3 nucleotide sequence: TGTGCCAGCAGCCTTCGACAGGGGGATCAGCCCCAGCATTTT. It specifies CASSLRQGDQPQHF.

This clone was found once. This chain connects TRBV6-5 to TRBJ2-4; 11 bases map to TRBD1. Trimming at V came to 0 bases and at J to 9 bases, leaving 4 bases not matched to a gene. This CDR3 is 15 amino acids long. Per germline, CDR1 MNHEY and CDR2 SVGAGI. The CDR3 nucleotides are TGTGCCAGCAGTTACTCGCGGACAGGGGGCAGCATTCAGTACTTC. It encodes CASSYSRTGGSIQYF.

The chain has TRBV5-4 and TRBJ2-7; 8 nucleotides agree with TRBD1. The CDR3 extends over 15 amino acids. With V trimmed by 4 bases and J by 1 base, 7 bases remained unmatched. Germline V gene data show CDR1 as SGHNT and CDR2 as YYREEE (reference sequence). The CDR3 DNA follows: TGTGCCAGCAGCAGCGCGGACAGGGTGTCCTACGAGCAGTACTTC. The encoded protein is CASSSADRVSYEQYF.